These 20 T cell receptor beta chains originate from one sample sequenced in a study of technical replicates of blood from several donors. Profiled with immunoSEQ multiplex PCR; TCRdb holds only in-frame clones, not every one. The repertoire holds more than 90,000 clones, roughly 95% seen once, with approximately 0.36% in the top ten. The specimen sequenced was T cells isolated from PBMCs. The receptors stem from a human donor in good health.

The chain joins TRBV10-3 to TRBJ1-1; D call uncertain. Germline V gives CDR1 ENHRY, CDR2 SYGVKD. V lost 2 bases and J lost 1, with 5 bases in between. The CDR3 is 13 residues long. This CDR3 reads CAISEAENTEAFF. The CDR3, as DNA: TGTGCCATCAGTGAGGCAGAGAACACTGAAGCTTTCTTT.

CDR3 bases: TGTGCCTGGAGTGTTCTGACTAGCGGGAGAGAAACAGATACGCAGTATTTT. Its protein product is CAWSVLTSGRETDTQYF. V is TRBV30 and J is TRBJ2-3; 12 bases line up with TRBD2. CDR1 and CDR2 from the germline V gene are GTSNPN and SVGIG (reference sequence). The CDR3 runs to 17 residues. Unmatched junction bases numbered 7, after V lost 0 bases and J lost 3 bases.

The chain couples TRBV11-2 to TRBJ1-1; D is undetermined. There are 14 residues in the CDR3. V lost 3 bases and J lost 1, with 9 bases in between. Looked up from germline, CDR1 is SGHAT and CDR2 is FQNNGV. As DNA, the CDR3 is TGTGCCAGCAGCTTTCTGGGCCGGAACACTGAAGCTTTCTTT. It is translated as CASSFLGRNTEAFF.

Regarding this clone: In the same sample, other DNA sequences code for this CDR3. CDR3 loop: CASSELAGGQETQYF. In nucleotides, the CDR3 is TGTGCCAGCAGTGAACTAGCGGGAGGGCAAGAGACCCAGTACTTC. The chain recombines TRBV6-1 with TRBJ2-5; the match to TRBD2 covers 12 bases. The CDR3 is made up of 15 amino acids. The V gene's germline CDR1 is MNHNS and CDR2 SASEGT. Trimming at V came to 2 bases and at J to 2 bases, leaving 0 bases not matched to a gene.

This clone was recorded only once. V gene TRBV28 combines with J gene TRBJ2-7; D possibly corresponds to TRBD2 (5 bases). Per germline, CDR1 MDHEN and CDR2 SYDVKM. The length of the CDR3 is 14 residues. Deletions cut 3 bases from V and 2 bases from J, with 11 bases between. CDR3 sequence reads: CASSLGVSAYEQYF. The CDR3 region has the DNA TGTGCCAGCAGTTTGGGAGTTTCAGCCTACGAGCAGTACTTC.

This clone has only one observation. The chain employs TRBV30 and TRBJ2-7, with TRBD2 matching 7 bases. This CDR3 has 13 residues. J was trimmed by 7 bases and V by 2 bases; bases with no gene match: 8. CDR1 is GTSNPN, CDR2 SVGIG, per germline (reference sequence). This chain's CDR3 is CAWSPGLSFEQYF. CDR3 bases: TGTGCCTGGAGTCCGGGACTAAGTTTTGAGCAGTACTTC.

The chain has TRBV19 and TRBJ1-6; 8 bases fit TRBD1. Germline loops: CDR1 LNHDA, CDR2 SQIVND (reference sequence). The CDR3 spans 18 residues. With V trimmed by 3 bases and J by 6 bases, 13 bases remained unmatched. CDR3 coding DNA: TGTGCCAGTAGTATCCCAGGGACAGGTGCCATCGCTAATTCACCCCTCCACTTT. Its translation: CASSIPGTGAIANSPLHF.

CDR3 nucleotides: TGTGCCGTGGGGTTAGCGGGTCGCCAAGAGACCCAGTACTTC. Translation gives CAVGLAGRQETQYF. The J gene is TRBJ2-5, the V gene TRBV27, with 7 bases lining up with TRBD2. Germline V gene lookup returns CDR1 MNHEY and CDR2 SMNVEV (reference sequence). J was trimmed by 1 base and V by 11 bases; bases with no gene match: 10. This CDR3 has 14 amino acids.

Only a few counts were recorded for this clone. This sequence joins TRBV19 and TRBJ2-7; 9 bases are shared with TRBD1. Looked up from germline, CDR1 is LNHDA and CDR2 is SQIVND (reference sequence). V lost 7 bases and J lost 1; bases outside the gene matches: 5. The CDR3 is 14 amino acids. Here the CDR3 DNA reads TGTGCCAGTACCCCGGGGACAGGGTCCTACGAGCAGTACTTC. It is translated as CASTPGTGSYEQYF.

The V call is TRBV27, the J call TRBJ2-7; the match to TRBD2 covers 7 bases. The germline CDR1 and CDR2 sequences are MNHEY and SMNVEV (reference sequence). The CDR3 is 13 residues long. V shed 2 bases and J 4 bases; nucleotides not matched to a gene: 2. CDR3 loop: CASSLGGVYEQYF. CDR3 nucleotide sequence: TGTGCCAGCAGTTTAGGGGGGGTGTACGAGCAGTACTTC.

The CDR3 nucleotides read TGTGCCAGCAGCCGAGGCAGGGTTACTGAAGCTTTCTTT. It encodes CASSRGRVTEAFF. The chain links TRBV14 to TRBJ1-1; weak D call: TRBD1 (5 bases). Germline CDR1 and CDR2: SGHDN and FVKESK. The V gene lost 4 bases and the J gene lost 5 bases, with 11 bases spanning the gap. The CDR3 loop spans 13 amino acids.

This clone was seen only once. The chain carries TRBV30 and TRBJ1-4, with 9 bases identical to TRBD1. The CDR3 is 13 residues long. The germline gives CDR1 GTSNPN, CDR2 SVGIG (reference sequence). V was clipped by 4 bases and J by 4 bases; unmatched bases: 1. The CDR3 sequence is CAWMGQGNEKLFF. The CDR3 bases are TGTGCCTGGATGGGACAGGGTAATGAAAAACTGTTTTTT.

The gene calls are TRBV7-2 and TRBJ2-7, with D perhaps matching TRBD1 (6 bases). There are 14 residues in the CDR3. V was clipped by 5 bases and J by 0 bases, with 11 bases between them. From germline, CDR1 is SGHTA and CDR2 FQGNSA. The CDR3 nucleotides are TGTGCCAGCAGCATAAACAGGGACTCCTACGAGCAGTACTTC. It is translated as CASSINRDSYEQYF.

V usage is TRBV5-1 and J usage is TRBJ2-5; TRBD2 matches 8 bases. Trimming cost V 5 bases and J 5 bases; bases outside gene matches: 2. The CDR3 is 12 amino acids. Germline V gene data show CDR1 as SGHRS and CDR2 as YFSETQ. The CDR3 nucleotides are TGCGCCAGCAGGTTAGCGGGGGAGACCCAGTACTTC. Residues: CASRLAGETQYF.

V gene TRBV28 combines with J gene TRBJ2-7; tentative D call: TRBD1 (7 bases). The germline V and J ends were trimmed by 5 bases and 2 bases, with 16 bases remaining between them. CDR1 MDHEN and CDR2 SYDVKM come from the germline V gene. The CDR3 covers 15 residues. The CDR3, as DNA: TGTGCCAGCAGTCCGGGTCAGGGGGGTACCTACGAGCAGTACTTC. It is translated as CASSPGQGGTYEQYF. Using reference TRBV28 and TRBJ2-7 for the parts outside the CDR3, the full variable domain is DVKVTQSSRYLVKRTGEKVFLECVQDMDHENMFWYRQDPGLGLRLIYFSYDVKMKEKGDIPEGYSVSREKKERFSLILESASTNQTSMYLCASSPGQGGTYEQYFGPGTRLTVT.

This chain links TRBV7-9 with TRBJ2-2, with unresolved D. The germline V and J ends were trimmed by 4 bases and 5 bases, with 5 bases remaining between them. The CDR3 totals 12 residues. The germline CDR1 and CDR2 sequences are SEHNR and FQNEAQ (reference sequence). CDR3 DNA sequence: TGTGCCAGCAGCTGGGCGACCGGGGAGCTGTTTTTT. Translation gives CASSWATGELFF. Using reference TRBV7-9 and TRBJ2-2 for the parts outside the CDR3, the full variable domain is DTGVSQNPRHKITKRGQNVTFRCDPISEHNRLYWYRQTLGQGPEFLTYFQNEAQLEKSRLLSDRFSAERPKGSFSTLEIQRTEQGDSAMYLCASSWATGELFFGEGSRLTVL.

This clone was seen a few times. The rearrangement joins TRBV30 to TRBJ2-3; TRBD2 matches at 7 bases. Germline V gives CDR1 GTSNPN, CDR2 SVGIG (reference sequence). The V gene end was trimmed by 3 bases and the J gene end by 1 base; junction bases not matched to a gene: 1. This CDR3 spans 13 amino acids. The DNA for the CDR3 is TGTGCCTGGAGGGCGGGAGGCACAGATACGCAGTATTTT. This translates into CAWRAGGTDTQYF.

The CDR3 nucleotides read TGTGCCAGCAGTGAAGTGGTACTAGCGGGAGTCCAGGCCGGGGAGCTGTTTTTT. Its translation is CASSEVVLAGVQAGELFF. The gene calls are TRBV2 and TRBJ2-2, with TRBD2 matching over 11 bases. Germline CDR1 SNHLY, CDR2 FYNNEI. There are 18 residues in the CDR3. Germline trimming cut 1 base from V and 6 bases from J; bases unmatched to any gene: 10.

The chain employs TRBV5-1 and TRBJ2-7, with D tentatively TRBD1 (5 bases). The germline V gene encodes CDR1 SGHRS and CDR2 YFSETQ. Trimming removed 7 bases at V and 2 bases at J, with 7 bases between. CDR3 size: 11 residues. The DNA for the CDR3 is TGCGCCAGCGCGACAGCCTACGAGCAGTACTTC. Translating gives CASATAYEQYF.

The chain joins TRBV7-3 to TRBJ2-3, with TRBD1 matching 8 bases. Trimming cost V 4 bases and J 2 bases; bases outside gene matches: 5. Germline V gives CDR1 SGHTA, CDR2 FQGTGA. The CDR3 is made up of 15 amino acids. The CDR3 loop is CASSWTGQSTDTQYF. Written as DNA, the CDR3 is TGTGCCAGCAGCTGGACAGGGCAGTCCACAGATACGCAGTATTTT.